This T cell receptor beta chain was found in a study of control samples from healthy donors and cancer patients. Using immunoSEQ multiplex PCR, the repertoire was profiled, and TCRdb retains in-frame clones only, with some absent. This sample yields about 95,000 clones, of which roughly 90% are seen a single time; roughly 0.9% belongs to the top ten. The germline V and J ends were trimmed by 1 base and 4 bases, with 13 bases remaining between them. The germline gives CDR1 SEHNR, CDR2 FQNEAQ (reference sequence). This CDR3 is built from 15 residues. This clonotype was sampled from a woman aged 30 to 39 in good health. Sequenced sample: blood. This chain links TRBV7-9 with TRBJ1-2; no definite D call. This CDR3 reads CASSLDGPAIYGYTF. In DNA form, the CDR3 reads TGTGCCAGCAGCTTAGACGGGCCAGCTATCTATGGCTACACCTTC.